This TCR beta chain emerged from a study of sequential checkpoint blockade in melanoma. Overall study context: Arm A got nivolumab then ipilimumab; arm B the reverse, 1:1. Each arm's sequence ended with maintenance nivolumab.

Treatment of the sample: randomized to nivolumab then ipilimumab (arm A) or the reverse (arm B). DNA-damaging chemotherapy had not been given to any patient beforehand. From thawed PBMCs, live CD3+CD8+ cells negative for CD19 and CD56 were sorted. This clone came up a few times. Measured with immunoSEQ multiplex PCR; TCRdb has only the in-frame clones, and not every one. The repertoire holds some 14,000 clones, with less than 85% as singletons. This CDR3 is 16 amino acids long. Germline assignment: CDR1 MGHDK and CDR2 SYGVNS. Trimming stripped 6 bases from V and 1 base from J, with 18 bases between. This specimen was CD8+ T cells sorted from blood (inferred from file names), taken from a patient given nivolumab and ipilimumab in sequence. V is TRBV25-1 and J is TRBJ1-2; no firm D call. The sequence derives from a human patient with melanoma. Some clones in this sample may be carry-over from other donors' samples. For the CDR3, the DNA is TGTGCCAGCAGCTTACCTGATACTCCCCTTAACTATGGCTACACCTTC. This gives the protein CASSLPDTPLNYGYTF.